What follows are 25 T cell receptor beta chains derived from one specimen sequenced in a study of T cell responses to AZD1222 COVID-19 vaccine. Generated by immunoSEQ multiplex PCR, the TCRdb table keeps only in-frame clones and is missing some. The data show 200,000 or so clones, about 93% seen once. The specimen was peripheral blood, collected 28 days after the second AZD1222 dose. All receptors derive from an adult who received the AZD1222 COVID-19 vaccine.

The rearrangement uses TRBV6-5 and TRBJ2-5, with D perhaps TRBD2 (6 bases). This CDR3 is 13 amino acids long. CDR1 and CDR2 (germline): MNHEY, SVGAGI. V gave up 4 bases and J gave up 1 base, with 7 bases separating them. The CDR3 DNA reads TGTGCCAGCAGTTTCGGGGGCCAAGAGACCCAGTACTTC. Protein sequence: CASSFGGQETQYF.

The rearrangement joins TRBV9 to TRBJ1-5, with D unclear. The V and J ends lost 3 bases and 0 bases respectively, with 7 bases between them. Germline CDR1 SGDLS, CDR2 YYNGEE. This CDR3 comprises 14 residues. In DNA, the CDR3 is TGTGCCAGCAGCGAGGGAGATAGCAATCAGCCCCAGCATTTT. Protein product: CASSEGDSNQPQHF.

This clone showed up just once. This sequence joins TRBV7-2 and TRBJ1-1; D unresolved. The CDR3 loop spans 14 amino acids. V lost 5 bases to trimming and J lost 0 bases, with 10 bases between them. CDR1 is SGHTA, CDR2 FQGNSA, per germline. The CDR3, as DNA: TGTGCCAGCAGCAGGACGGCCATGAACACTGAAGCTTTCTTT. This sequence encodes CASSRTAMNTEAFF.

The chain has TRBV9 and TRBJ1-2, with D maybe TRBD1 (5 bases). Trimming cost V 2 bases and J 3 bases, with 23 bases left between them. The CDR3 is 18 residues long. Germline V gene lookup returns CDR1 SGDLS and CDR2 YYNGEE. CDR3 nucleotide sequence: TGTGCCAGCAGCGTCTCCGGAACCCTCCCGGGGGGTCACTATGGCTACACCTTC. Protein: CASSVSGTLPGGHYGYTF.

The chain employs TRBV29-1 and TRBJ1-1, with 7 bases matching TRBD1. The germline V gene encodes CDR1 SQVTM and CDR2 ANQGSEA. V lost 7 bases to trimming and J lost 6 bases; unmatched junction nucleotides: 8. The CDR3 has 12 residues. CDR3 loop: CSGGDSRAEAFF. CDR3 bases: TGCAGCGGGGGGGACAGCCGTGCTGAAGCTTTCTTT.

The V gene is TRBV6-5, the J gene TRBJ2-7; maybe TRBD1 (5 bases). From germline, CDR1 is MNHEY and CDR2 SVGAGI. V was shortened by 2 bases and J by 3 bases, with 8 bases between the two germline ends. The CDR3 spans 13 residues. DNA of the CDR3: TGTGCCAGCAGTTACGTCCAGGGCTACGAGCAGTACTTC. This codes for CASSYVQGYEQYF.

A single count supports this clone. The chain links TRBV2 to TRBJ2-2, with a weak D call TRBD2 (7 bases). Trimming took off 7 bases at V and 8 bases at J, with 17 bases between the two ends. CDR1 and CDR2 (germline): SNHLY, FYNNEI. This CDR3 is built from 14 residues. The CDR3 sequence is CASTAAGASGELFF. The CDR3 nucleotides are TGTGCCAGCACCGCGGCGGGGGCAAGTGGGGAGCTGTTTTTT.

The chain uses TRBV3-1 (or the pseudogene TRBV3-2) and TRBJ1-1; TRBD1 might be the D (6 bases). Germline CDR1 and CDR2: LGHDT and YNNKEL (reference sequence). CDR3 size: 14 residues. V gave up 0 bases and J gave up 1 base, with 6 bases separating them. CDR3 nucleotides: TGTGCCAGCAGCCAAGAAGGGGGGAACACTGAAGCTTTCTTT. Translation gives CASSQEGGNTEAFF.

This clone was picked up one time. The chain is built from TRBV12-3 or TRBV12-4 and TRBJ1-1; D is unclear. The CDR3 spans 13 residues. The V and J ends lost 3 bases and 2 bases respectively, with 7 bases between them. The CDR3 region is CASSLGTNTEAFF. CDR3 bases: TGTGCCAGCAGTTTGGGCACAAACACTGAAGCTTTCTTT.

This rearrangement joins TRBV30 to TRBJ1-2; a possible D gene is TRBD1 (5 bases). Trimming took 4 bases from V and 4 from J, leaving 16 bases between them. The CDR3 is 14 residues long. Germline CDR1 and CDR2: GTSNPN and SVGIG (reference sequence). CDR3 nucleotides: TGTGCCTGGACTGAACATGGGGGTCCCTATGGCTACACCTTC. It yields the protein CAWTEHGGPYGYTF.

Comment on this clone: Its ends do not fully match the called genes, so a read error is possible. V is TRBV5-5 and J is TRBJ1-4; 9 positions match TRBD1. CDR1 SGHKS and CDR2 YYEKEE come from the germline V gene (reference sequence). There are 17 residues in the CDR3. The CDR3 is CASSHRDRVFHFDPLIF. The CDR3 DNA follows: TGTGCCAGCAGCCACCGGGACAGGGTGTTCCATTTCGACCCCCTTATTTTT.

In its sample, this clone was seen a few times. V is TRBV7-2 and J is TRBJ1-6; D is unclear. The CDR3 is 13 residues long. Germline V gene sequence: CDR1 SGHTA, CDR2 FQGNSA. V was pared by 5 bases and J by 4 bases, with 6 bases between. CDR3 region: CASSAQYNSPLHF. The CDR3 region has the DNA TGTGCCAGCAGCGCGCAGTATAATTCACCCCTCCACTTT.

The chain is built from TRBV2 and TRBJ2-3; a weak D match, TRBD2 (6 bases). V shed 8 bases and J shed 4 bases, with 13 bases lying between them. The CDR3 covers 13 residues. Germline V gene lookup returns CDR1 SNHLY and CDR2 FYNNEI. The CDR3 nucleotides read TGTGCCAGCGCTCGCGGGGATGCAGATACGCAGTATTTT. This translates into CASARGDADTQYF.

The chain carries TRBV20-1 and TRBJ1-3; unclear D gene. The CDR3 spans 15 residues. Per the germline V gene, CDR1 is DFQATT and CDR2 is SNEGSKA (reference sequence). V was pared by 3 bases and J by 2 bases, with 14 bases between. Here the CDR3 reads CSASSSQRPGNTIYF. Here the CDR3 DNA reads TGCAGTGCTAGTTCTTCCCAACGGCCTGGAAACACCATATATTTT.

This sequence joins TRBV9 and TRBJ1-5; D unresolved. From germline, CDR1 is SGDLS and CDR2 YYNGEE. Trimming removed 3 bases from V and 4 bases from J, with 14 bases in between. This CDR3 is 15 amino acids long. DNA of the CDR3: TGTGCCAGCAGCGCCGGGGTTCTTGGGAATCAGCCCCAGCATTTT. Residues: CASSAGVLGNQPQHF.

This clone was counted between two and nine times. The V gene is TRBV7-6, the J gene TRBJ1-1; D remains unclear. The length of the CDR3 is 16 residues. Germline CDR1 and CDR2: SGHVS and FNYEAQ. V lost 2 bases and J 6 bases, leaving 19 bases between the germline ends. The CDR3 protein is CASSLPTGGGLPEAFF. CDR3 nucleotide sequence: TGTGCCAGCAGCTTACCGACGGGAGGAGGGTTGCCTGAAGCTTTCTTT.

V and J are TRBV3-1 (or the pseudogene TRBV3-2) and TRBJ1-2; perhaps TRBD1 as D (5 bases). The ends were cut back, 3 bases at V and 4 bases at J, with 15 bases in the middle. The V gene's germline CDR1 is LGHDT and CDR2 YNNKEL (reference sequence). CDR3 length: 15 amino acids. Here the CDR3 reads CASSQARGTGYGYTF. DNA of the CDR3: TGTGCCAGCAGCCAGGCGCGCGGGACGGGCTATGGCTACACCTTC.

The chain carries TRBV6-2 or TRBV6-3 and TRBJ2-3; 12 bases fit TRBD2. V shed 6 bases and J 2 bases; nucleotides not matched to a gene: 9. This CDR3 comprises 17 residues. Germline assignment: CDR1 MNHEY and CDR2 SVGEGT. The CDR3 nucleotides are TGTGCCAGCAGCCGAACTAGCGGGGGGCCCTTCACAGATACGCAGTATTTT. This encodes CASSRTSGGPFTDTQYF.

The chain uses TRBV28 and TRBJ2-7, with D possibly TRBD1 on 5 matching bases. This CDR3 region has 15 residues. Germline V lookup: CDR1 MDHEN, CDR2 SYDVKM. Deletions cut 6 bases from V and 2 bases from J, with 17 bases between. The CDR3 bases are TGTGCCAGCAGATTTTTTAGACAGTTCCCCTACGAGCAGTACTTC. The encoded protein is CASRFFRQFPYEQYF.

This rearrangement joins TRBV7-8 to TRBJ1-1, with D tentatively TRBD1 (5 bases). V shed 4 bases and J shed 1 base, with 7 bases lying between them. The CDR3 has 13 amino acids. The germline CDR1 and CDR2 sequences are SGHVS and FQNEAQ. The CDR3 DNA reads TGTGCCAGCAGCTATGACAGGAACACTGAAGCTTTCTTT. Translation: CASSYDRNTEAFF. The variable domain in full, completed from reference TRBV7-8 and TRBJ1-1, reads GAGVSQSPRYKVAKRGQDVALRCDPISGHVSLFWYQQALGQGPEFLTYFQNEAQLDKSGLPSDRFFAERPEGSVSTLKIQRTQQEDSAVYLCASSYDRNTEAFFGQGTRLTVV.

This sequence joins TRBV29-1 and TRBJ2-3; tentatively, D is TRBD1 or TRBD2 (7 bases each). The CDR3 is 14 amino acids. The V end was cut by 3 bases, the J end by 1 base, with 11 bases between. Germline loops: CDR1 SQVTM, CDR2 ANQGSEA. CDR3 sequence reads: CSVEAGGGTDTQYF. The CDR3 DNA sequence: TGCAGCGTTGAGGCAGGGGGGGGCACAGATACGCAGTATTTT.

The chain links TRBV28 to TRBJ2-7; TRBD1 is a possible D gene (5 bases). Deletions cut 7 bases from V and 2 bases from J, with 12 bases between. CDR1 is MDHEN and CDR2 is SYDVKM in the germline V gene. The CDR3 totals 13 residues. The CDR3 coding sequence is TGTGCCAGCATAGGATCAGGGACCTACGAGCAGTACTTC. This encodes CASIGSGTYEQYF. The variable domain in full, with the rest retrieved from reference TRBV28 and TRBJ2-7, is DVKVTQSSRYLVKRTGEKVFLECVQDMDHENMFWYRQDPGLGLRLIYFSYDVKMKEKGDIPEGYSVSREKKERFSLILESASTNQTSMYLCASIGSGTYEQYFGPGTRLTVT.

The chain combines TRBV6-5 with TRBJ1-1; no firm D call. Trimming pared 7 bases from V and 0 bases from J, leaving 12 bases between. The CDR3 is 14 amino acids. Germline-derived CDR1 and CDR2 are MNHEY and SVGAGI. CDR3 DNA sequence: TGTGCCAGCACCCCGAGACCGTTGAACACTGAAGCTTTCTTT. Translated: CASTPRPLNTEAFF.

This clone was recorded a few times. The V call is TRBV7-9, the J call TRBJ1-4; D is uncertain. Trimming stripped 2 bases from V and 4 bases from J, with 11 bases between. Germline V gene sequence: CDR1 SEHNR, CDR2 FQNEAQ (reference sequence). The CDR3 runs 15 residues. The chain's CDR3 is CASSLPDRDNEKLFF. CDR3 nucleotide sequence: TGTGCCAGCAGCTTACCGGACCGGGATAATGAAAAACTGTTTTTT. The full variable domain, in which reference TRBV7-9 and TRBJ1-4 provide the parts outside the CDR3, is DTGVSQNPRHKITKRGQNVTFRCDPISEHNRLYWYRQTLGQGPEFLTYFQNEAQLEKSRLLSDRFSAERPKGSFSTLEIQRTEQGDSAMYLCASSLPDRDNEKLFFGSGTQLSVL.

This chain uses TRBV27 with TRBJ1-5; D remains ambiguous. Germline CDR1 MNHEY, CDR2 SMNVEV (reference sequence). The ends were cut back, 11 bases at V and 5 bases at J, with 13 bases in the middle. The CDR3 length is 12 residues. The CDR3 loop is CASGLLDQPQHF. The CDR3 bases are TGTGCCTCCGGTTTGTTGGATCAGCCCCAGCATTTT.